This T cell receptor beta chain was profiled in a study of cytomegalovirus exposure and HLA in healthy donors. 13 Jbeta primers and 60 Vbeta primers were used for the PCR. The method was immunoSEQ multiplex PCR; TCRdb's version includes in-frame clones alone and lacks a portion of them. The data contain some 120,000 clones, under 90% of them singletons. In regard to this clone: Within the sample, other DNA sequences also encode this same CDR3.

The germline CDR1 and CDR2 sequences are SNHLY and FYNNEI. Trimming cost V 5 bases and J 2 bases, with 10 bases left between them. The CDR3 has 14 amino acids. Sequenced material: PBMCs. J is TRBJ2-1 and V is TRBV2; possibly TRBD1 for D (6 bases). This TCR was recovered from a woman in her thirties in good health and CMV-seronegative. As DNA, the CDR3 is TGTGCCAGCAGTATGGGGGCCACCTACAATGAGCAGTTCTTC. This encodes CASSMGATYNEQFF.